This T cell receptor (beta chain) appears in the sequencing data of a study of memory CD4+ T cells and cytomegalovirus serostatus. Findings and caveats of the study: The CMV-associated TCR signature appears largely within the CD4+ memory repertoire.

This clone was recorded a few times. Its antigen is unknown. The sort gate was single viable CD3+CD4+CD8-CD45RO+ cells for memory CD4+ T cells. The CDR3 sequence is 15 residues long. The V gene lost 6 bases and the J gene lost 5 bases, with 14 bases spanning the gap. Germline values: CDR1 SGHDN, CDR2 FVKESK. Here immunoSEQ multiplex PCR was the method, and the copy in TCRdb shows in-frame clones only, minus some. The sample lists tens of thousands of clones, roughly 78% occurring once. The material sequenced was memory CD4+ T cells from blood. The TCR sequence derives from an adult in good health and CMV-seronegative. The chain recombines TRBV14 with TRBJ2-6; D may correspond to TRBD1 or TRBD2 (5 bases each). CDR3 in DNA: TGTGCCAGCAGAGGGACCGACCTCTGGGCCAACGTCCTGACTTTC. It is translated as CASRGTDLWANVLTF.